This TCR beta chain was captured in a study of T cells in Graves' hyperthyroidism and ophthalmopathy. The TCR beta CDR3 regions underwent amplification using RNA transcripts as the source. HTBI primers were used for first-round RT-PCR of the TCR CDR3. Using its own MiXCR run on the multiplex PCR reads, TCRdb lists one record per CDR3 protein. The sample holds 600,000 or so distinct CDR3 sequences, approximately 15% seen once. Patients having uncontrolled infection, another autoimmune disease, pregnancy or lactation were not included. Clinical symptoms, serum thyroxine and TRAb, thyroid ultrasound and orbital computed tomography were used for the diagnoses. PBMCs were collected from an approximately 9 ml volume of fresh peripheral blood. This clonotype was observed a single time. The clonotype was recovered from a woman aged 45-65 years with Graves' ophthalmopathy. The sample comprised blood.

CDR3 in amino acids: CASTRDRPGYGYTF. The CDR3 region has the DNA TGTGCCAGCACCCGGGACAGGCCTGGCTATGGCTACACCTTC. This sequence joins TRBV27 and TRBJ1-2; 8 bases align to TRBD1. Germline CDR1 MNHEY, CDR2 SMNVEV (reference sequence). The CDR3 contains 14 residues. V lost 7 bases, J lost 4 bases, and 8 bases stayed unmatched.